One T cell receptor (beta chain) is described in this entry. Here immunoSEQ multiplex PCR was the method, and the copy in TCRdb shows in-frame clones only, minus some. Of some 60,000 clones in the sample, just under 95% are singletons; the top ten hold less than 4.5%. The source of the sample is a study of cytomegalovirus exposure and HLA in healthy donors. Sequenced: PBMCs. This sequence was found in a man aged 18 to 30 in good health and CMV-seropositive.

The CDR3 DNA reads TGTGCCAGCAGCTTCGTCCATAATTCACCCCTCCACTTT. Its translation is CASSFVHNSPLHF. The chain joins TRBV6-5 to TRBJ1-6; D ambiguous. CDR1 and CDR2 (germline): MNHEY, SVGAGI. The CDR3 covers 13 residues. V was pared by 6 bases and J by 5 bases, with 8 bases between.